The present T cell receptor beta chain was sequenced within a study of a mutant IDH1 vaccine in newly diagnosed glioma. Study in general: Antecedent treatment encompassed radiotherapy, temozolomide, or their combination; the majority received both.

Only in-frame clones appear in the TCRdb table, and some are missing; sequencing was by immunoSEQ multiplex PCR. In the table there are about 68,000 clones, almost 85% of which are singletons. Time point defined: week 35, safety follow-up. The content of each vaccine dose was 300 ug of mutant IDH1 20-mer peptide, and topical imiquimod accompanied it. Each patient was administered eight vaccinations, scheduled in weeks 1, 3, 5, 7, 11, 15, 19 and 23. CDR3 length: 15 amino acids. From germline, CDR1 is LNHNV and CDR2 YYDKDF (reference sequence). The V gene lost 1 base and the J gene lost 5 bases, with 14 bases spanning the gap. A note on this clone: Antigen: not known.

Material: PBMCs, obtained from a glioma patient whose treatment included an IDH1 peptide vaccine. The TCR comes from a man younger than 30 with glioma. V is TRBV15 and J is TRBJ1-1; D perhaps matches TRBD1 (5 bases). CDR3 region: CATSRGQAGGTEAFF. The DNA for the CDR3 is TGTGCCACCAGCAGAGGTCAGGCGGGGGGGACTGAAGCTTTCTTT.